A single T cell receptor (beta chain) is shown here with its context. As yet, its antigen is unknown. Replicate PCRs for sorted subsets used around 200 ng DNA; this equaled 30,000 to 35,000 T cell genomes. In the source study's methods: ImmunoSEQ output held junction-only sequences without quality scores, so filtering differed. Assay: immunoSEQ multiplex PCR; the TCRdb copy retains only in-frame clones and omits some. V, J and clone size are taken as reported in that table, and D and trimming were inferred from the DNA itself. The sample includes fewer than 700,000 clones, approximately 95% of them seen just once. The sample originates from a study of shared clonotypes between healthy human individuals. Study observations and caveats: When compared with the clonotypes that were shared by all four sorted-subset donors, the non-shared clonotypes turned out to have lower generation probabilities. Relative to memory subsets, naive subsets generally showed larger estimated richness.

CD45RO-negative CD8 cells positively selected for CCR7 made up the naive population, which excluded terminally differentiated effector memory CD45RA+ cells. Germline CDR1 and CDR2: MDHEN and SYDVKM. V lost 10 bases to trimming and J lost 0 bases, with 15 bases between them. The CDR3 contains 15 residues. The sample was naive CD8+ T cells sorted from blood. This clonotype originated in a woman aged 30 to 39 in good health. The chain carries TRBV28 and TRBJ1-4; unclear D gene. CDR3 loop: CATRSAPATNEKLFF. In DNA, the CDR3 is TGTGCCACCCGATCCGCCCCGGCAACTAATGAAAAACTGTTTTTT.